This T cell receptor beta chain emerged from a study of T-cell reconstitution after alpha-beta-depleted transplantation in children. Molecular barcoding with unique molecular identifiers was used for the TCRbeta library. TCRdb called the PCR reads again in MiXCR, with one record for every CDR3 protein. The sample consists of 550,000 to 600,000 distinct CDR3 sequences, around 23% of them appearing once. The CDR3 loop spans 16 amino acids. CDR1 is SGHTA and CDR2 is FQGTGA in the germline V gene. After removal of 0 bases from V and 6 bases from J, the junction contained 8 bases not matched to a gene. Overall study results and limits: Roughly two months post-transplant, alpha-beta T cells reportedly originated from several hundred graft clones that had expanded. When one year had passed after transplant, most T-cell counts and diversity came from newly produced T cells. High day-60 TCRbeta diversity in some patients came from surviving recipient T cells and thymic progenitors.

Remarks on this clonotype: As yet, its antigen is unknown.

The V and J genes are TRBV7-3 and TRBJ2-1; TRBD2 agrees at 7 bases. Sequenced here: PBMCs, mostly from graft donor cells, sampled 360 days after TCRalphabeta/CD19-depleted stem cell transplant. The clonotype comes from a boy under three years old who had a stem cell transplant for acute myeloid leukemia, so the T cells may come from the graft donor. CDR3 in amino acids: CASSLTPGGTVNEQFF. The CDR3 coding sequence is TGTGCCAGCAGCTTAACGCCCGGGGGGACGGTCAATGAGCAGTTCTTC. Full variable domain (remainder filled in from reference TRBV7-3 and TRBJ2-1): GAGVSQTPSNKVTEKGKYVELRCDPISGHTALYWYRQSLGQGPEFLIYFQGTGAADDSGLPNDRFFAVRPEGSVSTLKIQRTERGDSAVYLCASSLTPGGTVNEQFFGPGTRLTVL.